The present entry profiles one T cell receptor (beta chain) with its context. What it binds is not known. The TCR library protocol attached unique molecular identifiers to the individual cDNA molecules. TCRdb re-called the 5' RACE reads through MiXCR, storing one row per CDR3 protein. The data hold 100,000 to 150,000 distinct CDR3 sequences, with approximately 15% observed a single time. The sample is drawn from a study of early T cells in non-severe SARS-CoV-2 infection. Study context: RNA in bulk from unsorted whole blood was sequenced, and chains were unpaired.

The V and J ends lost 5 bases and 3 bases, in that order; junction bases with no gene match: 11. This CDR3 region has 17 residues. Looked up from germline, CDR1 is SEHNR and CDR2 is FQNEAQ (reference sequence). General observations from the study: Database matching using VDJdb favored anti-spike CD8 responses, with private and CD4 specificities left missing.

The sequenced material came from whole blood. The TCR sequence derives from an adult who was a healthcare worker with PCR-confirmed SARS-CoV-2 infection or an uninfected control (not recorded which). This rearrangement joins TRBV7-9 to TRBJ1-2; the match to TRBD1 covers 11 bases. The CDR3 nucleotides are TGTGCCAGCAGCCGACAACTCCGGGACAGGGGGTACTATGGCTACACCTTC. Amino acid sequence: CASSRQLRDRGYYGYTF.